The 5 T cell receptor beta chains given below trace back to one sample, sequenced in a study of tumor-infiltrating lymphocytes in localized non-small cell lung cancer. Some clones are missing from TCRdb's copy, which holds only in-frame ones; the method was immunoSEQ multiplex PCR. The sample holds some 10,000 clones, approximately 60% seen once. Material: uninvolved lung tissue not adjacent to the tumor. Every receptor here comes from a human donor with non-small cell lung cancer.

This chain connects TRBV13 to TRBJ1-1, with D hard to call. The V gene lost 5 bases and the J gene lost 1 base, with 11 bases spanning the gap. The CDR3 is made up of 14 amino acids. Germline CDR1 is PRHDT and CDR2 is FYEKMQ (reference sequence). The DNA for the CDR3 is TGTGCCAGCAGCCCTATGGCGGGGAACACTGAAGCTTTCTTT. It specifies CASSPMAGNTEAFF.

V and J are TRBV7-9 and TRBJ2-6; unclear D gene. The CDR3 sequence is 13 residues long. V lost 7 bases to trimming and J lost 0 bases, with 4 bases between them. Germline CDR1 and CDR2: SEHNR and FQNEAQ (reference sequence). CDR3 DNA: TGTGCCAGCACAGCCTCTGGGGCCAACGTCCTGACTTTC. This gives the protein CASTASGANVLTF.

The chain recombines TRBV11-2 with TRBJ2-4, with D perhaps given as TRBD1 or TRBD2 (6 bases each). Trimming stripped 1 base from V and 5 bases from J, with 9 bases between. Germline lookup yields CDR1 SGHAT and CDR2 FQNNGV. The CDR3 has 14 residues. CDR3 in DNA: TGTGCCAGCAGCTTAGCGGGGGCTCAAAACATTCAGTACTTC. Protein product: CASSLAGAQNIQYF.

The chain is built from TRBV28 and TRBJ1-1, with a weak D call TRBD1 (5 bases). Looked up from germline, CDR1 is MDHEN and CDR2 is SYDVKM. The CDR3 runs to 13 residues. Deletions cut 4 bases from V and 7 bases from J, with 13 bases between. CDR3 protein: CASSSKGQGEAFF. The CDR3, as DNA: TGTGCCAGCAGTTCCAAGGGGCAGGGTGAAGCTTTCTTT.

This clone appeared a few times. V gene TRBV5-1 combines with J gene TRBJ2-7; 10 bases are shared with TRBD2. Germline CDR1 SGHRS, CDR2 YFSETQ. V gave up 5 bases and J gave up 4 bases; unmatched junction bases: 12. This CDR3 contains 16 residues. The CDR3 here is CASRPPGGAGGYEQYF. CDR3 DNA sequence: TGCGCCAGCAGACCCCCGGGAGGAGCGGGGGGGTACGAGCAGTACTTC.